The source of this T cell receptor beta chain is a study of OX40 agonist ivuxolimab in advanced cancers. Across the study: Patients treated during dose escalation were battling hepatocellular carcinoma, melanoma, renal cell or head and neck cancer. The study's findings and limits: There was clonal expansion of CD4+ and CD8+ blood T cells by week 6 at 0.1 to 3.0 mg/kg.

TCRdb keeps only in-frame clones here, not all; method: immunoSEQ multiplex PCR. The sample carries about 52,000 clones, roughly 83% recorded once. Concerning this clone itself: No antigen is known for it.

Blood draws occurred at baseline, cycle 4 day 1, and cycle 7 day 1. Sequenced material: CD4+ or CD8+ T cells sorted from blood, taken in a trial of the OX40 agonist ivuxolimab. This TCR was sampled from an adult with an advanced solid tumor such as melanoma, head and neck, liver or kidney cancer.

As DNA, the CDR3 is TGTGCCAGCAGCGCAACCCAGGGGAACACTGAAGCTTTCTTT. Translation: CASSATQGNTEAFF. The V and J genes are TRBV9 and TRBJ1-1, with a possible D match to TRBD1 (5 bases). In germline, CDR1 is SGDLS, CDR2 YYNGEE. This CDR3 has 14 residues. V was trimmed by 3 bases and J by 1 base, leaving 10 bases between them.